This TCR beta chain was identified during a study of OX40 agonist ivuxolimab in advanced cancers. Broader study findings: Which antigen the expanded peripheral T cells recognized is unknown.

Worth noting for this clone: Its antigen is currently unknown.

Produced via immunoSEQ multiplex PCR; TCRdb's table is partial and in-frame only. This sample carries about 32,000 clones, about nine tenths of them seen once, and the ten largest clones take about 4.5%. The CDR3 is made up of 15 amino acids. The germline CDR1 and CDR2 sequences are SGHDN and FVKESK. V was clipped by 2 bases and J by 2 bases; unmatched bases: 1. The sample in question was CD4+ or CD8+ T cells sorted from blood, obtained in a trial of the OX40 agonist ivuxolimab. This TCR was sampled from an adult with an advanced solid tumor such as melanoma, head and neck, liver or kidney cancer. The chain is built from TRBV14 and TRBJ1-3, with 9 bases that match TRBD1. The CDR3 here is CASSQNRGPGNTIYF. The CDR3 region has the DNA TGTGCCAGCAGCCAAAACAGGGGGCCTGGAAACACCATATATTTT.